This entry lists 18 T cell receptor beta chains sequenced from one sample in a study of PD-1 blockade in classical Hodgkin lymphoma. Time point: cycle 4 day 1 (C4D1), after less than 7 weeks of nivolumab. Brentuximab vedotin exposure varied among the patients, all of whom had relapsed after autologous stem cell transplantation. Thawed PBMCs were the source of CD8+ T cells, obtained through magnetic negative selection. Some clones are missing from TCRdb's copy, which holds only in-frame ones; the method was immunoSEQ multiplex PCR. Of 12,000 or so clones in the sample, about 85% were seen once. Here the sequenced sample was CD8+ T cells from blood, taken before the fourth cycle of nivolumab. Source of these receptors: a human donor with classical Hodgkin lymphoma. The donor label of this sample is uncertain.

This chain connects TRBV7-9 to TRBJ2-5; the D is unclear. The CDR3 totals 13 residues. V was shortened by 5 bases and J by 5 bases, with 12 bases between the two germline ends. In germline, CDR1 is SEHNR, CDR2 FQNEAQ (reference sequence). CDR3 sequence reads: CASSLWTGETQYF. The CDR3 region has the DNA TGTGCCAGCAGCCTTTGGACCGGGGAGACCCAGTACTTC.

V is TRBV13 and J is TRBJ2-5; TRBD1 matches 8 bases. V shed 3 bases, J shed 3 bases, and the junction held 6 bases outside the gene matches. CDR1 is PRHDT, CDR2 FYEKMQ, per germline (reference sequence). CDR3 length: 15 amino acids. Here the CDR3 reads CASSLRQGAEETQYF. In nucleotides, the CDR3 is TGTGCCAGCAGCTTGAGGCAGGGGGCTGAAGAGACCCAGTACTTC.

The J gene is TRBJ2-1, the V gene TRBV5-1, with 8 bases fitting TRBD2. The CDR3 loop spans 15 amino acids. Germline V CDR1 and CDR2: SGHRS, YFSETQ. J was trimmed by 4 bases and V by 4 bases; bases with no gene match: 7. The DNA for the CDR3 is TGCGCCAGCAGCCGGAGCGGGAGTAGTTACAATGAGCAGTTCTTC. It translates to CASSRSGSSYNEQFF.

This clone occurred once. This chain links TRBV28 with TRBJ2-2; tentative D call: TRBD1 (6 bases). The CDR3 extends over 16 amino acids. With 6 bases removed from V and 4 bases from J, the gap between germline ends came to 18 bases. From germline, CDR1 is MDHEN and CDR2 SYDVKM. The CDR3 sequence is CASRPKNRVSTGELFF. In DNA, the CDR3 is TGTGCCAGCAGACCAAAAAACAGGGTATCCACCGGGGAGCTGTTTTTT.

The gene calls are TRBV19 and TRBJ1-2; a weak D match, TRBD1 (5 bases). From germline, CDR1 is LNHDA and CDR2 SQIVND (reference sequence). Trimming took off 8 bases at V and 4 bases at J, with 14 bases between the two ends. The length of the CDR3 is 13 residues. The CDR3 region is CASSDILSYGYTF. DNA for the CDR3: TGTGCCAGTTCGGACATACTTTCCTATGGCTACACCTTC.

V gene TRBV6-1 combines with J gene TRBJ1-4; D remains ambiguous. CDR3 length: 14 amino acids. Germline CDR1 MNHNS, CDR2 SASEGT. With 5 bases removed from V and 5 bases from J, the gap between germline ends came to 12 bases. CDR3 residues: CASSIGRGNEKLFF. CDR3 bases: TGTGCCAGCAGTATTGGACGGGGAAATGAAAAACTGTTTTTT.

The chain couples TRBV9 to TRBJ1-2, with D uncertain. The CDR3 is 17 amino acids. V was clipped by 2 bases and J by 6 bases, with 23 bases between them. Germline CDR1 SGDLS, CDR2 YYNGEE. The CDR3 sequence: CASSVNPTRPVYNGYTF. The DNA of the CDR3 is TGTGCCAGCAGCGTTAATCCGACGAGGCCTGTTTATAATGGCTACACCTTC. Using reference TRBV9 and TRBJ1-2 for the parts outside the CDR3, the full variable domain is DSGVTQTPKHLITATGQRVTLRCSPRSGDLSVYWYQQSLDQGLQFLIQYYNGEERAKGNILERFSAQQFPDLHSELNLSSLELGDSALYFCASSVNPTRPVYNGYTFGSGTRLTVV.

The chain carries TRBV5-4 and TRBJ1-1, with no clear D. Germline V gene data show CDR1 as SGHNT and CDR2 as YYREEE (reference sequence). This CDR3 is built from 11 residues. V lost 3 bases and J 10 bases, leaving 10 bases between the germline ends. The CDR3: CASSSGRVAFF. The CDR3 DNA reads TGTGCCAGCAGCTCGGGCCGGGTAGCTTTCTTT.

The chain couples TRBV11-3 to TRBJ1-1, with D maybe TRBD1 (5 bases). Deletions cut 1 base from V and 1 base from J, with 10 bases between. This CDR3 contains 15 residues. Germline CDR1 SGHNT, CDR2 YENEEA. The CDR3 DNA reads TGTGCCAGCAGCTTAGGGGTAGGACAGAACACTGAAGCTTTCTTT. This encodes CASSLGVGQNTEAFF.

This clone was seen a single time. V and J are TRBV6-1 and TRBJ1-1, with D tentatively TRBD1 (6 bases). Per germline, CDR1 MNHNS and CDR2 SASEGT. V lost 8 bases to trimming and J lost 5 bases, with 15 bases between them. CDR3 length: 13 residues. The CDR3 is CASPRGGRTEAFF. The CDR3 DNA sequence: TGTGCCAGCCCCAGGGGAGGTAGGACTGAAGCTTTCTTT.

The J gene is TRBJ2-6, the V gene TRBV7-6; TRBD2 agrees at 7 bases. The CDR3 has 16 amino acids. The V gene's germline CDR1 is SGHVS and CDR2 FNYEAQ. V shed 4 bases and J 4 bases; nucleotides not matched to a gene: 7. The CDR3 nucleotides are TGTGCCAGCAGCTCCCTCGGGGGGACCGGGGCCAACGTCCTGACTTTC. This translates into CASSSLGGTGANVLTF. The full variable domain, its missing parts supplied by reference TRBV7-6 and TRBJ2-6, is GAGVSQSPRYKVTKRGQDVALRCDPISGHVSLYWYRQALGQGPEFLTYFNYEAQQDKSGLPNDRFSAERPEGSISTLTIQRTEQRDSAMYRCASSSLGGTGANVLTFGAGSRLTVL.

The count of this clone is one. The DNA for the CDR3 is TGTGCCAGCAGCTTAGGTAGCGGGAGCATGAGGTACGAGCAGTACTTC. This gives the protein CASSLGSGSMRYEQYF. The chain carries TRBV7-2 and TRBJ2-7; TRBD2 matches at 9 bases. The CDR3 covers 16 residues. V shed 1 base, J shed 4 bases, and the junction held 8 bases outside the gene matches. CDR1 and CDR2 from the germline V gene are SGHTA and FQGNSA.

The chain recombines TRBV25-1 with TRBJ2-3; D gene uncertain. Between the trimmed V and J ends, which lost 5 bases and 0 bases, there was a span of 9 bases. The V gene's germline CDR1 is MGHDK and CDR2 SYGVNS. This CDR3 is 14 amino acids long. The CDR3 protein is CASSSGASTDTQYF. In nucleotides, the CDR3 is TGTGCCAGCAGTTCCGGTGCTAGCACAGATACGCAGTATTTT. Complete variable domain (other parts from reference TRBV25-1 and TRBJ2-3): EADIYQTPRYLVIGTGKKITLECSQTMGHDKMYWYQQDPGMELHLIHYSYGVNSTEKGDLSSESTVSRIRTEHFPLTLESARPSHTSQYLCASSSGASTDTQYFGPGTRLTVL.

CDR3 region: CASSVRLTDTQYF. The DNA for the CDR3 is TGTGCCAGCAGTGTGCGCCTCACAGATACGCAGTATTTT. The chain employs TRBV6-1 and TRBJ2-3; D remains ambiguous. This CDR3 contains 13 residues. The germline V and J ends were trimmed by 4 bases and 2 bases, with 7 bases remaining between them. The germline V gene has CDR1 MNHNS and CDR2 SASEGT.

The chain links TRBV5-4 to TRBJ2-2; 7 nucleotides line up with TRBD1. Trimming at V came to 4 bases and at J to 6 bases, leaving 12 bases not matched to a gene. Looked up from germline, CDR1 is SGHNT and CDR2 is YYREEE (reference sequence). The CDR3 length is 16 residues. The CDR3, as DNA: TGTGCCAGCAGCAATCCCACAGGGGTGCTTGCCGGGGAGCTGTTTTTT. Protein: CASSNPTGVLAGELFF.

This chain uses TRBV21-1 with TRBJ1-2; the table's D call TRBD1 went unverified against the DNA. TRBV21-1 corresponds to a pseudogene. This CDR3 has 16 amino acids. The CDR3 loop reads CASSTRQGRANYGYTF. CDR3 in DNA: TGTGCCAGCAGCACCCGACAGGGTCGGGCTAACTATGGCTACACCTTC.

CDR3 in DNA: TGTGCCAGCAGCCCCTACACAGATACGCAGTATTTT. It specifies CASSPYTDTQYF. V usage is TRBV14 and J usage is TRBJ2-3; D unclear. The V and J ends lost 4 bases and 2 bases respectively, with 4 bases between them. The CDR3 has 12 residues. Germline CDR1 is SGHDN and CDR2 is FVKESK. Using reference TRBV14 and TRBJ2-3 for the parts outside the CDR3, the full variable domain is EAGVTQFPSHSVIEKGQTVTLRCDPISGHDNLYWYRRVMGKEIKFLLHFVKESKQDESGMPNNRFLAERTGGTYSTLKVQPAELEDSGVYFCASSPYTDTQYFGPGTRLTVL.

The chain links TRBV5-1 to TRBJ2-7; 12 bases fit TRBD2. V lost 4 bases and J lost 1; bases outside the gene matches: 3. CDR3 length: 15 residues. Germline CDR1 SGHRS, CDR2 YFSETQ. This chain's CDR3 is CASSPGLAGSYEQYF. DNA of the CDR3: TGCGCCAGCAGCCCCGGACTAGCGGGGTCCTACGAGCAGTACTTC.